These T cell receptor beta chains were read from a single sample in a study of cytomegalovirus exposure and HLA in healthy donors. Profiling relied on immunoSEQ multiplex PCR, and the TCRdb table lists in-frame clones only, not all of them. The repertoire includes about 120,000 clones, about 91% of them detected once, and 1.5% to 2% sits in the top ten. The sample taken for sequencing was PBMCs. Receptors were obtained from a young man in good health and CMV-seronegative. Each CDR3 is given with its conserved first and last residue. The D gene is left open where the match is weak. Rows may omit the clone size; those that give it use once, few, many or a size class.

cdr3_nt	cdr3_aa	d_call	v_call	clone_size	j_call
TGTGCCTGGGGTCAGGGAGAGACCCAGTACTTC	CAWGQGETQYF	NA	TRBV30	once	TRBJ2-5
TGTGCCAGCAATAGGGGACAGCTTGGAAACACCATATATTTT	CASNRGQLGNTIYF	TRBD1	TRBV28	NA	TRBJ1-3
TGCGCCAGCAGCTTGCGGGGGGGCTTATCCTACAATGAGCAGTTCTTC	CASSLRGGLSYNEQFF	TRBD2	TRBV5-1	NA	TRBJ2-1
TGTGCCGGGTGGGGCCCAGGGCCCGGCTACACCTTC	CAGWGPGPGYTF	NA	TRBV6-5	NA	TRBJ1-2
TGTGCCAGTAGTTTTCGACTAGCGGGATTCAATGAGCAGTTCTTC	CASSFRLAGFNEQFF	TRBD2	TRBV19	NA	TRBJ2-1
TGTGCCAGCAGCTTAGCCGGGGGGCCATATCAGCCCCAGCATTTT	CASSLAGGPYQPQHF	NA	TRBV7-2	few	TRBJ1-5
TGTGCCAGTCACTTGAGCGGGGAATACAATGAGCAGTTCTTC	CASHLSGEYNEQFF	TRBD2	TRBV19	few	TRBJ2-1
TGTGCCACCAGCAGAGATGTGGGAGTAGGTCAGCCCCAGCATTTT	CATSRDVGVGQPQHF	NA	TRBV15	NA	TRBJ1-5
TGCGCCAGCAGCCAAGTCGGGGGGTCCTACGAGCAGTACTTC	CASSQVGGSYEQYF	TRBD2	TRBV4-1	NA	TRBJ2-7
TGTGCCAGCAGGGACATTACCTCCTGGGACACTGAAGCTTTCTTT	CASRDITSWDTEAFF	NA	TRBV6-1	NA	TRBJ1-1
TGTGCCAGCAGCTTGTCCAGCGGAGAAAATGAGCAGTTCTTC	CASSLSSGENEQFF	NA	TRBV5-5	NA	TRBJ2-1
TGTGCCAGCAGCCCGAGACAGGGGATTTCACCCCTCCACTTT	CASSPRQGISPLHF	TRBD1	TRBV5-6	NA	TRBJ1-6
TGTGCCAGCAGCCCCCAGACAGGTTCGAACACTGAAGCTTTCTTT	CASSPQTGSNTEAFF	NA	TRBV9	NA	TRBJ1-1
TGTGCCAGCAGCGCTACAGATTATAGCAATCAGCCCCAGCATTTT	CASSATDYSNQPQHF	NA	TRBV16	NA	TRBJ1-5
TGTGCCAGCAGTTCGTATCGACAGACTAACTATGGCTACACCTTC	CASSSYRQTNYGYTF	NA	TRBV6-5	few	TRBJ1-2
TGTGCCAGCAGCCCTAGGACAGGCGACTCCTACGAGCAGTACTTC	CASSPRTGDSYEQYF	TRBD1	TRBV7-6	NA	TRBJ2-7
TGTGCCTGGAGAGGCCAGGGGGGTCCCTACGAGCAGTACTTC	CAWRGQGGPYEQYF	NA	TRBV30	NA	TRBJ2-7
TGCGCCAGCAGCTTGGGACAGCAAGAGACCCAGTACTTC	CASSLGQQETQYF	NA	TRBV5-1	NA	TRBJ2-5
TGTGCCAGCAGAACTAGCGGGGGGAACACAGATACGCAGTATTTT	CASRTSGGNTDTQYF	TRBD2	TRBV25-1	NA	TRBJ2-3
TGTGCCAGCAGCAAAATCCTACCGGGTCCTAAGTCCTACGAGCAGTACTTC	CASSKILPGPKSYEQYF	NA	TRBV21-1	once	TRBJ2-7
TGTGCCAGTAGTAGGGACAGGGAATTGTTGGCTGAAGCTTTCTTT	CASSRDRELLAEAFF	TRBD1	TRBV19	once	TRBJ1-1
TGTGCCAGCAGTTACGATTCTGGGGGCGGCACTGAAGCTTTCTTT	CASSYDSGGGTEAFF	NA	TRBV6-5	NA	TRBJ1-1
TGTGCCAGCAGCGTGGGACTAGCGGAAGCAGATACGCAGTATTTT	CASSVGLAEADTQYF	TRBD2	TRBV6-4	NA	TRBJ2-3
TGCGCCAGCAGCCAAGAGAAAACAGGGATCTCCTACGAGCAGTACTTC	CASSQEKTGISYEQYF	NA	TRBV4-1	NA	TRBJ2-7
TGTGCCAGCAGCGTAGCTGGAGCGGGGGCCGTCACAGATACGCAGTATTTT	CASSVAGAGAVTDTQYF	TRBD2	TRBV9	few	TRBJ2-3
TGTGCCAGCAGTCCTCCTGCGGTCTACGAGCAGTACTTC	CASSPPAVYEQYF	NA	TRBV11-3	NA	TRBJ2-7
TGTGCCAGCAGTTGGGGACAGGGGATGAACACTGAAGCTTTCTTT	CASSWGQGMNTEAFF	TRBD1	TRBV6-1	few	TRBJ1-1
TGTGCCAGCAGCCCCGGACAATATTATGGCTACACCTTC	CASSPGQYYGYTF	NA	TRBV11-2	NA	TRBJ1-2